One sample yielded the 21 T cell receptor beta chains listed below, sequenced in a study of brain metastases from non-small cell lung cancer. Repertoires were generated with immunoSEQ multiplex PCR, while TCRdb's copy carries only in-frame clones and drops some. The sample holds some 1,400 clones; 65% to 85% are singletons and the top ten take about 20%. The material sequenced was tumor-adjacent normal tissue. The receptor source for this set is a donor at least 40 years old with non-small cell lung cancer.

The rearrangement links TRBV29-1 to TRBJ1-1; no firm D call. Germline assignment: CDR1 SQVTM and CDR2 ANQGSEA. CDR3 length: 13 residues. V was pared by 2 bases and J by 1 base, with 8 bases between. CDR3 nucleotide sequence: TGCAGCGTTGAAATAGCTAGGAACACTGAAGCTTTCTTT. Translation: CSVEIARNTEAFF.

In the case of this clone: Because the CDR3's place on the DNA is in doubt, the DNA is left out and the CDR3 is given as listed by TCRdb. Other nucleotide sequences in the sample specify the same CDR3. V and J are TRBV6-2 or TRBV6-3 and TRBJ1-2; the D call in the table, TRBD1, was not verified against the DNA. Germline CDR1 and CDR2: MNHEY and SVGEGT. The CDR3 comprises 16 residues, both ends counted. The CDR3 here is CASSYFALGTIYGYTF.

V and J are TRBV7-9 and TRBJ1-1; D is unclear. Germline values: CDR1 SEHNR, CDR2 FQNEAQ (reference sequence). V gave up 8 bases and J gave up 3 bases, with 13 bases separating them. CDR3 length equals 13 residues. CDR3 residues: CASDKELYTEAFF. The DNA of the CDR3 is TGTGCCAGCGATAAGGAACTATACACTGAAGCTTTCTTT.

V is TRBV12-3 or TRBV12-4 and J is TRBJ2-7, with 7 nucleotides matching TRBD2. V lost 5 bases and J lost 7; bases outside the gene matches: 8. The CDR3 has 13 amino acids. The CDR3 is CASSRTRLEEQYF. The CDR3, as DNA: TGTGCCAGCAGTCGGACTAGACTGGAGGAGCAGTACTTC.

As concerns this clone: Within the sample, other DNA sequences also encode this same CDR3. This chain uses TRBV7-9 with TRBJ2-5; tentatively, D is TRBD2 (5 bases). Germline V gene data show CDR1 as SEHNR and CDR2 as FQNEAQ (reference sequence). This CDR3 is built from 15 residues. V was pared by 2 bases and J by 2 bases, with 12 bases between. In nucleotides, the CDR3 is TGTGCCAGCAGCTTAAGATTGGGAGAGCAAGAGACCCAGTACTTC. Protein product: CASSLRLGEQETQYF.

V is TRBV7-9 and J is TRBJ1-4; TRBD1 agrees at 7 bases. CDR3 length equals 15 residues. Germline V gene sequence: CDR1 SEHNR, CDR2 FQNEAQ (reference sequence). The V and J ends lost 4 bases and 8 bases, in that order; junction bases with no gene match: 10. The CDR3 protein is CASSSIRQGDEKLFF. CDR3 sequence (DNA): TGTGCCAGCAGCTCTATAAGACAGGGTGACGAAAAACTGTTTTTT.

The chain combines TRBV11-3 with TRBJ2-3; 7 bases are shared with TRBD2. Looked up from germline, CDR1 is SGHNT and CDR2 is YENEEA. The trim removed 5 bases at V and 4 bases at J, leaving 9 bases unmatched. This CDR3 is built from 15 residues. The CDR3 bases are TGTGCCAGCAGCCCCGGGACTAATTTCGCAGATACGCAGTATTTT. It translates to CASSPGTNFADTQYF.

This chain uses TRBV30 with TRBJ1-2; D perhaps matches TRBD1 (5 bases). The germline CDR1 and CDR2 sequences are GTSNPN and SVGIG (reference sequence). V was shortened by 4 bases and J by 4 bases, with 13 bases between the two germline ends. CDR3 length equals 13 residues. The CDR3 region is CAWTRGTPYGYTF. The CDR3 bases are TGTGCCTGGACCCGGGGGACCCCCTATGGCTACACCTTC.

Concerning this clone: Other nucleotide sequences in the sample specify the same CDR3. The V call is TRBV7-3, the J call TRBJ2-3; TRBD2 might be the D (6 bases). Trimming pared 5 bases from V and 2 bases from J, leaving 14 bases between. Per the germline V gene, CDR1 is SGHTA and CDR2 is FQGTGA. The CDR3 runs 15 residues. For the CDR3, the DNA is TGTGCCAGCAGCCTACGAGGAGGGGCCACAGATACGCAGTATTTT. Its protein is CASSLRGGATDTQYF.

The V and J genes are TRBV4-2 and TRBJ2-7, with D unresolved. Trimming pared 4 bases from V and 4 bases from J, leaving 8 bases between. CDR1 LGHNA and CDR2 YNFKEQ come from the germline V gene. The CDR3 loop spans 12 amino acids. This CDR3 reads CASSPNGYEQYF. In nucleotides, the CDR3 is TGTGCCAGCAGCCCTAACGGATACGAGCAGTACTTC.

This chain uses TRBV5-4 with TRBJ1-5; D perhaps matches TRBD1 (5 bases). The germline V and J ends were trimmed by 3 bases and 4 bases, with 8 bases remaining between them. CDR3 length: 13 residues. Per the germline V gene, CDR1 is SGHNT and CDR2 is YYREEE (reference sequence). CDR3: CASSSDRNQPQHF. As DNA, the CDR3 is TGTGCCAGCAGCTCAGACAGAAATCAGCCCCAGCATTTT.

The rearrangement uses TRBV5-1 and TRBJ2-5; TRBD2 matches at 11 bases. The CDR3 is 17 residues long. Looked up from germline, CDR1 is SGHRS and CDR2 is YFSETQ. The junction had 8 bases not matched to a gene; V was cut back by 0 bases and J by 4 bases. Here the CDR3 DNA reads TGCGCCAGCAGCTTGGTCTCTAGCGGGAGGCCCGCAGAGACCCAGTACTTC. This sequence encodes CASSLVSSGRPAETQYF.

The CDR3 reads CASDEREAPYEQYF. CDR3 bases: TGTGCCAGTGACGAGCGGGAGGCCCCTTACGAGCAGTACTTC. The chain is built from TRBV2 and TRBJ2-7, with 9 bases identical to TRBD2. Trimming cost V 9 bases and J 4 bases; bases outside gene matches: 10. This CDR3 is built from 14 residues. Germline V gives CDR1 SNHLY, CDR2 FYNNEI.

The CDR3: CASSLSRRNYGYTF. In DNA, the CDR3 is TGTGCCAGCAGTTTAAGCCGCCGAAACTATGGCTACACCTTC. The chain employs TRBV28 and TRBJ1-2; D is uncertain. Per germline, CDR1 MDHEN and CDR2 SYDVKM. The CDR3 has 14 amino acids. Trimming pared 2 bases from V and 2 bases from J, leaving 9 bases between.

The chain links TRBV30 to TRBJ1-2; D gene unclear. The germline gives CDR1 GTSNPN, CDR2 SVGIG (reference sequence). Trimming removed 1 base from V and 4 bases from J, with 10 bases in between. This CDR3 has 13 amino acids. The CDR3 DNA reads TGTGCCTGGAGTGCGGCGGCGGGCTATGGCTACACCTTC. Translating it yields CAWSAAAGYGYTF.

This clone was seen once. The rearrangement uses TRBV19 and TRBJ2-3, with D tentatively TRBD2 (7 bases). V lost 6 bases and J lost 4, with 14 bases in between. The CDR3 sequence is 14 residues long. CDR1 LNHDA and CDR2 SQIVND come from the germline V gene (reference sequence). CDR3 sequence: CASSGGGGADTQYF. The CDR3 region has the DNA TGTGCCAGTAGCGGCGGGGGCGGGGCAGATACGCAGTATTTT.

Remarks on this clone: Other DNA variants within this sample encode the same CDR3. The gene calls are TRBV25-1 and TRBJ2-1, with 10 nucleotides matching TRBD2. The CDR3 runs to 14 residues. Germline V CDR1 and CDR2: MGHDK, SYGVNS. Trimming cost V 6 bases and J 8 bases; bases outside gene matches: 7. CDR3 protein: CASSLAGAVDEQFF. CDR3 nucleotide sequence: TGTGCCAGCAGCCTAGCGGGAGCGGTCGATGAGCAGTTCTTC.

J is TRBJ2-7 and V is TRBV23-1; no reliable D call. TRBV23-1 is labeled an ORF, and its function is uncertain. This CDR3 has 14 amino acids. Trimming removed 8 bases at V and 0 bases at J, with 14 bases between. This chain's CDR3 is CASPPDASSYEQYF. The CDR3 DNA reads TGCGCCAGCCCTCCTGATGCCTCCTCCTACGAGCAGTACTTC.

V and J are TRBV28 and TRBJ1-2; 7 nucleotides line up with TRBD1. Germline trimming cut 5 bases from V and 8 bases from J; bases unmatched to any gene: 17. The CDR3 consists of 16 residues. Germline-derived CDR1 and CDR2 are MDHEN and SYDVKM. This CDR3 is CASSPPPTRQGEGYTF. The CDR3 nucleotides are TGTGCCAGCAGTCCCCCCCCTACCCGACAGGGTGAAGGCTACACCTTC.

The genes are TRBV19 and TRBJ2-5; D possibly corresponds to TRBD2 (5 bases). Germline V gene sequence: CDR1 LNHDA, CDR2 SQIVND (reference sequence). This CDR3 region has 16 residues. V was shortened by 4 bases and J by 4 bases, with 19 bases between the two germline ends. CDR3: CASSNLASFEVETQYF. The CDR3 coding sequence is TGTGCCAGTAGTAATCTAGCTTCATTCGAGGTAGAGACCCAGTACTTC.

The chain carries TRBV24-1 and TRBJ2-1; weak D call: TRBD1 (5 bases). The germline CDR1 and CDR2 sequences are KGHDR and SFDVKD. The CDR3 is 12 residues long. Deletions cut 5 bases from V and 5 bases from J, with 6 bases between. The CDR3, as DNA: TGTGCCACCAGTGTAGGGGACAATGAGCAGTTCTTC. It specifies CATSVGDNEQFF.